This T cell receptor beta chain was sequenced for a study of T cell responses to AZD1222 COVID-19 vaccine. CDR3 length: 14 residues. V was shortened by 2 bases and J by 1 base, with 8 bases between the two germline ends. Looked up from germline, CDR1 is LGHDT and CDR2 is YNNKEL (reference sequence). Sequencing was performed with immunoSEQ multiplex PCR; in TCRdb, only in-frame clones are kept and a portion is missing. The table shows 100,000 to 150,000 clones, with around 84% occurring only once. Sequenced here: peripheral blood, sampled on day 0 of AZD1222 vaccination. The clonotype originates from an adult in good health. The rearrangement links TRBV3-1 (or the pseudogene TRBV3-2) to TRBJ1-1, with D hard to call. The chain's CDR3 is CASSQTNKNTEAFF. The CDR3 bases are TGTGCCAGCAGCCAAACCAATAAGAACACTGAAGCTTTCTTT.